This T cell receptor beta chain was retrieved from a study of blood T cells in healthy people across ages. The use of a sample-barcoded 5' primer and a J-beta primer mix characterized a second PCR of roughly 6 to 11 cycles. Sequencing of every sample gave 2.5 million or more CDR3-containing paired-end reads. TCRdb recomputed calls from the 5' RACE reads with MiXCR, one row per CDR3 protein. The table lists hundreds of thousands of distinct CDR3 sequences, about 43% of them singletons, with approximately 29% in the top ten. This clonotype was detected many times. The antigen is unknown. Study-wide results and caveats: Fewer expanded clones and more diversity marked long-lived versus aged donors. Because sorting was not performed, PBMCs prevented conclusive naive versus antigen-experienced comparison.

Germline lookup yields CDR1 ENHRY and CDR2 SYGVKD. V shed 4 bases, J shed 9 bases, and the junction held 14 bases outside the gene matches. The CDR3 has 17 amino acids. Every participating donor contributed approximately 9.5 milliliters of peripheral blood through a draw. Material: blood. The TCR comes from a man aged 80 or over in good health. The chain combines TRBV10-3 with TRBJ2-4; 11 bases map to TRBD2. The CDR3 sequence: CAISVGLAGGKGGIQYF. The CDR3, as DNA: TGTGCCATCAGTGTTGGGCTAGCGGGAGGTAAAGGCGGCATTCAGTACTTC.